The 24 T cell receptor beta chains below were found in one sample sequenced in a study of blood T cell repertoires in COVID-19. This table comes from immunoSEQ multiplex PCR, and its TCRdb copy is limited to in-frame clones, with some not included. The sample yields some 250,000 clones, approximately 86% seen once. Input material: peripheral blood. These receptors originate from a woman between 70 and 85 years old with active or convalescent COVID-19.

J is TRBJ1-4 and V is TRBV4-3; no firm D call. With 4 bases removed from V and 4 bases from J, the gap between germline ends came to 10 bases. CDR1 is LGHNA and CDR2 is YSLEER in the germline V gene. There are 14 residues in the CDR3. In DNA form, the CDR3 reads TGCGCCAGCAGCCTACGAGGCGATAATGAAAAACTGTTTTTT. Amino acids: CASSLRGDNEKLFF.

The CDR3, as DNA: TGTGCCAGTACTCAGAGGGGGCTCCAAGAGACCCAGTACTTC. It is translated as CASTQRGLQETQYF. The gene calls are TRBV19 and TRBJ2-5; TRBD1 matches 7 bases. J gave up 1 base and V 7 bases, and 6 bases lay outside the gene matches. This CDR3 is 14 amino acids long. Germline CDR1 reads LNHDA; CDR2 reads SQIVND (reference sequence).

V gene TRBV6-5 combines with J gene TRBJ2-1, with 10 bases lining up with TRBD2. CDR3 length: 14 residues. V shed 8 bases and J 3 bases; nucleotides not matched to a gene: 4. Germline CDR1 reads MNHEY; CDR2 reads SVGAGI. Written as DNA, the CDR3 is TGTGCCAGCGGAGCGGGGGGGCACTACAATGAGCAGTTCTTC. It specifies CASGAGGHYNEQFF.

The CDR3 sequence is CASSGTLNNNEQFF. For the CDR3, the DNA is TGTGCCAGCTCCGGGACACTTAATAACAATGAGCAGTTCTTC. The rearrangement uses TRBV21-1 and TRBJ2-1; TRBD1, the table's D call, was not compared with the DNA. TRBV21-1 is given as a pseudogene. The CDR3 runs 14 residues.

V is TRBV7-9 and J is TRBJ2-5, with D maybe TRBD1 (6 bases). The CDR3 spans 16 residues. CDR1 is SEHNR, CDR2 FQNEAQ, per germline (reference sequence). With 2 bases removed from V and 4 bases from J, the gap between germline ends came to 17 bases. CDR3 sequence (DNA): TGTGCCAGCAGCTTAAGGGCAGGGGCGGATAGAGAGACCCAGTACTTC. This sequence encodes CASSLRAGADRETQYF.

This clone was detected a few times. In DNA form, the CDR3 reads TGTGCCAGCAGTACGGGACACAAGAACACCGGGGAGCTGTTTTTT. Translated, it gives CASSTGHKNTGELFF. The genes are TRBV6-5 and TRBJ2-2, with D perhaps matching TRBD1 (6 bases). Between the trimmed V and J ends, which lost 5 bases and 1 base, there was a span of 11 bases. Germline V lookup: CDR1 MNHEY, CDR2 SVGAGI. The CDR3 spans 15 residues.

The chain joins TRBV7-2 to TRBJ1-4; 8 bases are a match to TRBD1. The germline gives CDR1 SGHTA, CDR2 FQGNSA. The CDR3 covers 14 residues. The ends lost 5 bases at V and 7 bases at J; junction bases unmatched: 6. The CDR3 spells CASSPFQGAEKLFF. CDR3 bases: TGTGCCAGCAGCCCATTCCAGGGGGCTGAAAAACTGTTTTTT. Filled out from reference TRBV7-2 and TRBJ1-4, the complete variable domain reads GAGVSQSPSNKVTEKGKDVELRCDPISGHTALYWYRQSLGQGLEFLIYFQGNSAPDKSGLPSDRFSAERTGGSVSTLTIQRTQQEDSAVYLCASSPFQGAEKLFFGSGTQLSVL.

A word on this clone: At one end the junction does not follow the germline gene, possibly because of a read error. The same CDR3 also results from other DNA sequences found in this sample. The CDR3 nucleotides are TGCGCCAGCTCCCCAGTCGGGGTTCACGAGCAGTACTTC. Translated, it gives CASSPVGVHEQYF. This rearrangement joins TRBV18 to TRBJ2-7, with a weak D call TRBD2 (5 bases). There are 13 residues in the CDR3. Looked up from germline, CDR1 is KGHSH and CDR2 is LQKENI.

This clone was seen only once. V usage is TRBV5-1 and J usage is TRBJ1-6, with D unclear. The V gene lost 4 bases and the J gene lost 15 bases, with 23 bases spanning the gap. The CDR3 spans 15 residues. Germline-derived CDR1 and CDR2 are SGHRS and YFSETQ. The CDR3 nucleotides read TGCGCCAGCAGCGAGACCCCCCAGCGACGGGTTAACCTCCACTTT. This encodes CASSETPQRRVNLHF.

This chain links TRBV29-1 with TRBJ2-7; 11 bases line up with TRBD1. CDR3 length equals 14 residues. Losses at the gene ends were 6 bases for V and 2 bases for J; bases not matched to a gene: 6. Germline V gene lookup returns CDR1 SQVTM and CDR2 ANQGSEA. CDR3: CSVQRGQGAYEQYF. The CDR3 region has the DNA TGCAGCGTCCAAAGGGGACAGGGGGCCTACGAGCAGTACTTC.

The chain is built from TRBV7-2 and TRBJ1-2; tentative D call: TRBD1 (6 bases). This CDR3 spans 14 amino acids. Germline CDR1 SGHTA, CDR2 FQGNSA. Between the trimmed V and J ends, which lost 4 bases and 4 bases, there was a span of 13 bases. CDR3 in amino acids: CASSSGQLIYGYTF. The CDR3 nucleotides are TGTGCCAGCAGCTCAGGACAGCTGATCTATGGCTACACCTTC.

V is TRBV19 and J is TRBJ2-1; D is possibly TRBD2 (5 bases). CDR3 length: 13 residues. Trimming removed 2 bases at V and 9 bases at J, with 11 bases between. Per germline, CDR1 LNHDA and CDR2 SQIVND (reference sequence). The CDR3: CASSISRVGEQFF. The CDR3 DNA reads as TGTGCCAGTAGTATATCGAGGGTTGGTGAGCAGTTCTTC.

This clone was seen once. The CDR3 bases are TGTGCCAGCAGTTTGGGACAGGGACAGGAGACCCAGTACTTC. As protein: CASSLGQGQETQYF. This chain connects TRBV6-5 to TRBJ2-5; 9 bases map to TRBD1. Per the germline V gene, CDR1 is MNHEY and CDR2 is SVGAGI. This CDR3 has 14 amino acids. The ends lost 4 bases at V and 5 bases at J; junction bases unmatched: 5.

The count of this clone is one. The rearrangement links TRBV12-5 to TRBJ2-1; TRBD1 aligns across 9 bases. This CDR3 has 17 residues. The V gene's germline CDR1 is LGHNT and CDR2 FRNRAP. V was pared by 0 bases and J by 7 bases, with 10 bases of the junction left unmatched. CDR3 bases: TGTGCTAGTGGTTTGGTACCCAACGACAGGGGGTATAATGAGCAGTTCTTC. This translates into CASGLVPNDRGYNEQFF.

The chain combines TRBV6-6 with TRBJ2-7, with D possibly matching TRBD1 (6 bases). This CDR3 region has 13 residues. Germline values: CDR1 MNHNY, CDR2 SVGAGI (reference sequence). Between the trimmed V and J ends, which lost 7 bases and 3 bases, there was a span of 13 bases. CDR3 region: CASTLDSDYEQYF. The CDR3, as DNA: TGTGCCAGCACCCTGGACAGCGACTACGAGCAGTACTTC.

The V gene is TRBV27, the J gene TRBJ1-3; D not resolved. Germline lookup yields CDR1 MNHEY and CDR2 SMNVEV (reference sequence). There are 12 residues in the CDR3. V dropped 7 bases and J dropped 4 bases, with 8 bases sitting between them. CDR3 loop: CASKNAGNTIYF. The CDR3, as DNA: TGTGCCAGCAAAAACGCGGGAAACACCATATATTTT.

In DNA, the CDR3 is TGCAGCGTCTCCTTGGGGGGGGATTCACCCCTCCACTTT. Its translation is CSVSLGGDSPLHF. The V and J genes are TRBV29-1 and TRBJ1-6; D is possibly TRBD1 (5 bases). The CDR3 extends over 13 amino acids. Per germline, CDR1 SQVTM and CDR2 ANQGSEA. V lost 6 bases to trimming and J lost 8 bases, with 14 bases between them.

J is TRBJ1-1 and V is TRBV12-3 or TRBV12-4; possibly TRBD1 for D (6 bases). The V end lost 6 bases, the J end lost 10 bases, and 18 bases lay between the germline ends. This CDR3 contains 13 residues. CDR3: CASSQTGPLTAFF. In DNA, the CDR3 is TGTGCCAGCAGCCAGACAGGACCCCTGACAGCTTTCTTT.

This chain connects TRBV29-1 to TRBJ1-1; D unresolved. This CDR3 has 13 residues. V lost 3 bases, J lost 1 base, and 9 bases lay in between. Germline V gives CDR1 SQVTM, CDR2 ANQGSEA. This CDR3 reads CSVDSLPNTEAFF. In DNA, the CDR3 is TGCAGCGTTGACAGTCTCCCGAACACTGAAGCTTTCTTT.

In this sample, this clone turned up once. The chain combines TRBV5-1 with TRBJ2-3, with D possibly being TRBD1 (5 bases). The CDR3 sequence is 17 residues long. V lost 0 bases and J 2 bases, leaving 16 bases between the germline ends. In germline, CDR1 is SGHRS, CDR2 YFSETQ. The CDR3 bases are TGCGCCAGCAGCTTGGCTGGACACCAAAAGAACACAGATACGCAGTATTTT. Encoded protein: CASSLAGHQKNTDTQYF.

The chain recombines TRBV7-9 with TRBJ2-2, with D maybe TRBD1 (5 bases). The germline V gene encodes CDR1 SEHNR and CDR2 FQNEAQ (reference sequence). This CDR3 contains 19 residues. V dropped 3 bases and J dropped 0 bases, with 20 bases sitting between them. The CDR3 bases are TGTGCCAGCAGCTTCCGCCTCTTCGACAGAAGAGCGAACACCGGGGAGCTGTTTTTT. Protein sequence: CASSFRLFDRRANTGELFF.

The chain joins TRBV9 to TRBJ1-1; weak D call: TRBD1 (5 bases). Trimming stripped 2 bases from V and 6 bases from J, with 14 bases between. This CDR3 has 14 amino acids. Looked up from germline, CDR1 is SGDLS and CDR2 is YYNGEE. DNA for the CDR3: TGTGCCAGCAGCGTCCGGGCCAGGGAGGCTGAAGCTTTCTTT. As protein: CASSVRAREAEAFF.

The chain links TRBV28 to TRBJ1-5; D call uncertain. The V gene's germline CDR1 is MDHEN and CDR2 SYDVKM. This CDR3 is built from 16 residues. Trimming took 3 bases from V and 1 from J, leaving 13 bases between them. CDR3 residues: CASSLETFGSNQPQHF. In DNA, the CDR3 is TGTGCCAGCAGTTTGGAGACGTTTGGGAGCAATCAGCCCCAGCATTTT.

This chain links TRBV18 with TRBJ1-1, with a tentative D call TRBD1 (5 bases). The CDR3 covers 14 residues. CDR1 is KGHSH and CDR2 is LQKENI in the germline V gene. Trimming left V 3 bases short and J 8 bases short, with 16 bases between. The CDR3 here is CASSPREGWSEAFF. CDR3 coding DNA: TGTGCCAGCTCACCCAGGGAGGGGTGGTCGGAAGCTTTCTTT.